Reported below is one T cell receptor beta chain. Its specificity is not known. These data come from a study of cytotoxic CD8 clonotypes in ibrutinib-treated CLL. Study summary: Treatment had run for a median about 11 months, range 6 to 36, when response samples were taken. Whole-study results and caveats: Elevated clonality accompanied ibrutinib response, with a return toward baseline values at progression. Public clonotypes were uncommon and contracted or stayed stable on treatment.

The repertoire was sequenced with immunoSEQ multiplex PCR; TCRdb's copy has only in-frame clones and lacks some. The sample carries about 140,000 clones, approximately 80% recorded once. The V gene's germline CDR1 is SGDLS and CDR2 YYNGEE. Deletions cut 0 bases from V and 8 bases from J, with 9 bases between. CDR3 length: 13 amino acids. The sequence came from a human donor with chronic lymphocytic leukemia. The sequencing used PBMCs, collected after 12 months of ibrutinib treatment. This chain joins TRBV9 and TRBJ2-4; the D gene is possibly TRBD1 (6 bases). The CDR3 protein is CASSVEQGDIQYF. The CDR3 DNA sequence: TGTGCCAGCAGCGTAGAACAGGGCGACATTCAGTACTTC.